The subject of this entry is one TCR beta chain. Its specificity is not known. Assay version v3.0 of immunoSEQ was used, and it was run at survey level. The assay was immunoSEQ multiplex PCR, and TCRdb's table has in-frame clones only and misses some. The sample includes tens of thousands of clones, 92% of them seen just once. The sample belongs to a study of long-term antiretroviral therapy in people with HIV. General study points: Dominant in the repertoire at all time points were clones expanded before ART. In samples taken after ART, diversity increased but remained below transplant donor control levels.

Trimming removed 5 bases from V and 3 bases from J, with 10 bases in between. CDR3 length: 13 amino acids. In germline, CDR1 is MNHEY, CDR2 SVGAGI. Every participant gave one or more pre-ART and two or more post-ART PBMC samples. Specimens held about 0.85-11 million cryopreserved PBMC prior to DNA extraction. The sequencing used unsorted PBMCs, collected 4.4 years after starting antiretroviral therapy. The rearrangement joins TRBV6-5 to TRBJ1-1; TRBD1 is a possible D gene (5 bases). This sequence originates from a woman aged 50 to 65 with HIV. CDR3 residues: CASSGGSDTEAFF. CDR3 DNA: TGTGCCAGCAGTGGGGGGAGCGACACTGAAGCTTTCTTT.